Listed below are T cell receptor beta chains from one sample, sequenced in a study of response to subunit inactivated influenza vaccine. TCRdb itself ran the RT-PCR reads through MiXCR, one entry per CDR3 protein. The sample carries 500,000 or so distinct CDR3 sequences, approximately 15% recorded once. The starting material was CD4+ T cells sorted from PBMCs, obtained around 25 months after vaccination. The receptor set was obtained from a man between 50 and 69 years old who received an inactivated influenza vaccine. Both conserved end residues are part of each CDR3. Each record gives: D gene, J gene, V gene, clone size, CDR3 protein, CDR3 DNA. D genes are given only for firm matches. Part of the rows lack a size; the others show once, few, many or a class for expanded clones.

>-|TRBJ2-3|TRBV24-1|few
CAVDSGTDTQYF
TGTGCCGTGGACAGCGGCACAGATACGCAGTATTTT
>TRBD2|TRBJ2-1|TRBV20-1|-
CSAAPGLAGYNEQFF
TGCAGTGCGGCACCGGGACTAGCGGGGTACAATGAGCAGTTCTTC
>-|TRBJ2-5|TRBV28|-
CASTPSRGRETQYF
TGTGCCAGCACCCCCAGCAGGGGACGAGAGACCCAGTACTTC
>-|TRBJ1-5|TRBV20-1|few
CSARANRISNQPQHF
TGCAGTGCTAGAGCAAACAGGATTAGCAATCAGCCCCAGCATTTT
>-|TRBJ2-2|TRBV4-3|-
CASSQSPYTGELFF
TGCGCCAGCAGCCAATCCCCTTACACCGGGGAGCTGTTTTTT
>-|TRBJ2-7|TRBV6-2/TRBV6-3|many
CASSYRSASEQYF
TGTGCCAGCAGTTACCGGTCCGCCTCCGAGCAGTACTTC
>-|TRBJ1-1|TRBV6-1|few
CASINGGRATEAFF
TGTGCCAGCATCAACGGGGGCAGGGCCACTGAAGCTTTCTTT
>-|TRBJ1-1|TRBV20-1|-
CSALRGGVGSTEAFF
TGCAGTGCCCTGAGGGGGGGCGTTGGGTCCACTGAAGCTTTCTTT
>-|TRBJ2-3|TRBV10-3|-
CAISETSGVTQYF
TGTGCCATCAGTGAGACCTCTGGTGTTACGCAGTATTTT
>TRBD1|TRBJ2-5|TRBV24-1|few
CATSDTGEIETQYF
TGTGCCACCAGTGACACAGGGGAGATTGAGACCCAGTACTTC
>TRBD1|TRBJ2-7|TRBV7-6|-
CASSLVAGQGVEQYF
TGTGCCAGCAGCTTAGTGGCAGGACAGGGGGTCGAGCAGTACTTC
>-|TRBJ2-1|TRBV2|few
CASTGTTIRQFF
TGTGCCAGCACAGGGACGACCATCCGGCAGTTCTTC
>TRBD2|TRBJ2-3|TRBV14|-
CASSLHLAGGLKDTQYF
TGTGCCAGCAGCCTCCACTTAGCGGGAGGATTGAAAGATACGCAGTATTTT
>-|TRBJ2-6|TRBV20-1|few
CSAISVSGANVLTF
TGCAGTGCAATCAGTGTCTCTGGGGCCAACGTCCTGACTTTC
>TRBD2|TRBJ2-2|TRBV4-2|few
CASSLNRGAGGKTGELFF
TGTGCCAGCAGCCTAAACCGGGGCGCGGGGGGAAAAACCGGGGAGCTGTTTTTT
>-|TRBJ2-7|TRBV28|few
CASSLVGQVTYEQYF
TGTGCCAGCAGTTTAGTTGGTCAGGTTACTTACGAGCAGTACTTC
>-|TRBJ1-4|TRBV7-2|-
CASSLERNEKLFF
TGTGCCAGCAGCTTAGAGCGGAATGAAAAACTGTTTTTT
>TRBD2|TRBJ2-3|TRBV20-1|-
CSASRLATSTDTQYF
TGCAGTGCTAGTCGACTAGCGACTAGCACAGATACGCAGTATTTT
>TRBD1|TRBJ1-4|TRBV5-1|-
CASSPGTGRTNEKLFF
TGCGCCAGCAGCCCAGGGACAGGGAGAACTAATGAAAAACTGTTTTTT
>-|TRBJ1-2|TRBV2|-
CASSLIYGYTF
TGTGCCAGCAGCTTGATCTATGGCTACACCTTC
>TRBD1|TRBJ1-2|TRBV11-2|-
CASSLGQRSGYTF
TGTGCCAGCAGCTTGGGACAGAGGTCTGGCTACACCTTC
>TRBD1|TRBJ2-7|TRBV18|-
CASSPLGQDPYEQYF
TGTGCCAGCTCACCACTGGGACAGGACCCCTACGAGCAGTACTTC
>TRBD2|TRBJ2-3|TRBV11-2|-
CASSLDRAGVTYTDTQYF
TGTGCCAGCAGCTTAGACCGGGCGGGAGTGACCTACACAGATACGCAGTATTTT
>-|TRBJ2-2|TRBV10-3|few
CAIRTRESGELFF
TGTGCCATCAGGACTCGCGAGTCCGGGGAGCTGTTTTTT
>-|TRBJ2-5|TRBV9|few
CASSSGLHQETQYF
TGTGCCAGCAGCTCGGGACTTCATCAAGAGACCCAGTACTTC
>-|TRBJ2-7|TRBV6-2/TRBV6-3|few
CASFATAPKREQYF
TGTGCCAGCTTCGCGACCGCCCCCAAGAGAGAGCAGTACTTC
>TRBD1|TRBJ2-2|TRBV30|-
CAWSRGRAGELFF
TGTGCCTGGAGCAGGGGGCGCGCCGGGGAGCTGTTTTTT
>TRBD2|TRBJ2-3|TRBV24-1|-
CATSKTSGRGDTQYF
TGTGCCACCAGTAAGACTAGCGGGAGAGGAGATACGCAGTATTTT
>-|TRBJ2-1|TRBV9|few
CASSVGIGPYNEQFF
TGTGCCAGCAGCGTAGGAATAGGCCCCTACAATGAGCAGTTCTTC
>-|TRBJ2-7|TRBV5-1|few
CASSLDREEYEQYF
TGCGCCAGCAGCTTGGACAGGGAGGAGTACGAGCAGTACTTC
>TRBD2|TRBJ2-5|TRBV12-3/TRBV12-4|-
CASSFASGGLIQETQYF
TGTGCCAGCAGTTTCGCTAGCGGGGGGCTTATCCAAGAGACCCAGTACTTC
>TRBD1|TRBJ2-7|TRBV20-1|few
CSAGRDSHSYEQYF
TGCAGTGCGGGCAGGGACAGCCACTCCTACGAGCAGTACTTC
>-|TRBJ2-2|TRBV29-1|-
CSVSSPIIGELFF
TGCAGCGTTAGCTCCCCAATCATCGGGGAGCTGTTTTTT
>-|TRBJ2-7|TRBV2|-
CASSEYRAGGEQYF
TGTGCCAGCAGTGAATACCGCGCCGGGGGAGAGCAGTACTTC
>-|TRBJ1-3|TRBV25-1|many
CASSRASGNTIYF
TGTGCCAGCAGTAGGGCTTCCGGAAACACCATATATTTT
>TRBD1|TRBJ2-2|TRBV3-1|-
CASSQVGQGVAGELFF
TGTGCCAGCAGCCAAGTAGGACAGGGGGTCGCCGGGGAGCTGTTTTTT
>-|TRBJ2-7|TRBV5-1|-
CASSLSTQEQYF
TGCGCCAGCAGCTTGAGTACACAAGAGCAGTACTTC
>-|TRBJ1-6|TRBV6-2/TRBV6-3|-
CASSYSTGSQGSPLHF
TGTGCCAGCAGTTACAGTACAGGATCGCAAGGATCACCCCTCCACTTT
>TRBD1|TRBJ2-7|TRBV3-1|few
CASSVGTGVEEQYF
TGTGCCAGCAGCGTCGGGACAGGGGTCGAGGAGCAGTACTTC
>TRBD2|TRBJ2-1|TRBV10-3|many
CAISGQREGHNEQFF
TGTGCCATCAGTGGTCAACGGGAGGGCCATAATGAGCAGTTCTTC
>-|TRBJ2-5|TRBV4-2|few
CASSPDTSVGETQYF
TGTGCCAGCAGCCCCGACACTAGTGTAGGAGAGACCCAGTACTTC
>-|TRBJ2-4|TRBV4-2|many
CASSQEVWSIQYF
TGTGCCAGCAGCCAAGAGGTTTGGAGCATTCAGTACTTC
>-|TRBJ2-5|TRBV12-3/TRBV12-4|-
CASSWTGLGETQYF
TGTGCCAGCAGTTGGACGGGGCTGGGAGAGACCCAGTACTTC
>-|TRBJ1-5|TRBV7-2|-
CASSLEGWNQPQHF
TGTGCCAGCAGCTTAGAGGGGTGGAATCAGCCCCAGCATTTT
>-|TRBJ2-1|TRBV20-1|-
CSASISSYNEQFF
TGCAGTGCCTCCATAAGCTCCTACAATGAGCAGTTCTTC
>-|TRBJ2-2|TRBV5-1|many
CASSLGPVGTGELFF
TGCGCCAGCAGCTTGGGACCGGTGGGCACCGGGGAGCTGTTTTTT
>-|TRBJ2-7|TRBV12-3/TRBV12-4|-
CASSLASIYEQYF
TGTGCCAGCAGTTTGGCTAGCATCTACGAGCAGTACTTC
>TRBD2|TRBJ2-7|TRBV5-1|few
CASSLNGGSEQYF
TGCGCCAGCAGCTTGAATGGCGGGAGCGAGCAGTACTTC
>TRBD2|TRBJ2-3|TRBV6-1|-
CASRTSGGPDTQYF
TGTGCCAGCCGGACTAGCGGGGGGCCAGATACGCAGTATTTT
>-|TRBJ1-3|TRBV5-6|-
CASSWVMDSGNTIYF
TGTGCCAGCAGCTGGGTGATGGACTCTGGAAACACCATATATTTT
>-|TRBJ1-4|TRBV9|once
CASGSGTRNEKLFF
TGTGCCAGCGGCTCGGGGACACGAAATGAAAAACTGTTTTTT
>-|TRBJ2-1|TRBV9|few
CASSVGIKASYNEQFF
TGTGCCAGCAGCGTAGGCATAAAGGCCTCCTACAATGAGCAGTTCTTC
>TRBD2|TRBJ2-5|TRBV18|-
CASSPRLAGSKYQETQYF
TGTGCCAGCTCACCTCGACTAGCGGGGAGTAAGTACCAAGAGACCCAGTACTTC
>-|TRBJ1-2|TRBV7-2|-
CASSLARTANYGYTF
TGTGCCAGCAGCTTAGCACGGACAGCTAACTATGGCTACACCTTC
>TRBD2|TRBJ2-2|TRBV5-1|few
CASSRTSGDTGELFF
TGCGCCAGCAGCAGGACTAGCGGGGACACCGGGGAGCTGTTTTTT
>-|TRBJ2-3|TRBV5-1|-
CASSLGTPAGTDTQYF
TGCGCCAGCAGCTTGGGGACTCCCGCGGGCACAGATACGCAGTATTTT
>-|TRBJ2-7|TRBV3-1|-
CASSPGTYDYEQYF
TGTGCCAGCAGCCCCGGGACATACGACTACGAGCAGTACTTC
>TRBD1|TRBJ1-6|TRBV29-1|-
CSVRTGSSYNSPLHF
TGCAGCGTTAGGACAGGGAGCTCCTATAATTCACCCCTCCACTTT
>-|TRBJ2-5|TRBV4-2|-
CASCQDSTSRETQYF
TGTGCCAGCTGCCAAGATTCCACTAGTCGGGAGACCCAGTACTTC
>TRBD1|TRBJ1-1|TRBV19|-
CASTPGGGSAEAFF
TGTGCCAGTACCCCAGGGGGGGGGTCGGCTGAAGCTTTCTTT